This T cell receptor (beta chain) was recorded in a study of T cell changes during pregnancy in multiple sclerosis. Method: immunoSEQ multiplex PCR; TCRdb's copy keeps in-frame clones and lacks some. Of tens of thousands of clones in the sample, more than 80% were seen once. The origin of this receptor is a female donor in good health, enrolled as a control in a pregnancy study. The sequenced sample was peripheral blood, obtained in the first trimester of pregnancy.

The DNA of the CDR3 is TGTGCCAGCAGCTCCACGGGCGGGGAAGCTTTCTTT. This translates into CASSSTGGEAFF. The J gene is TRBJ1-1, the V gene TRBV11-2; D remains ambiguous. V gave up 4 bases and J gave up 8 bases, with 11 bases separating them. CDR1 and CDR2 (germline): SGHAT, FQNNGV. This CDR3 comprises 12 residues.